The rows below give T cell receptor beta chains drawn from one sample of a study of CD4 T cells in relation to SARS-CoV-2 and coronaviruses. Assay: immunoSEQ multiplex PCR; the TCRdb copy retains only in-frame clones and omits some. Of under 90,000 clones detected, 85% to 95% appear once; the ten largest clones hold roughly 0.21%. The specimen was naive CD4+ T cells from PBMCs. These receptors were collected from a human donor in good health. Each CDR3 is given with its conserved first and last residue. D genes are given only for firm matches. Clone sizes are given selectively: once, few, many, or a class where the clone is expanded.

d_gene: -
abundance: -
j_gene: TRBJ2-3
v_gene: TRBV25-1
CDR3nt: TGTGCCAGCAGTGAAAGTCGGGCAGATACGCAGTATTTT
CDR3aa: CASSESRADTQYF

d_gene: -
abundance: -
j_gene: TRBJ2-7
v_gene: TRBV27
CDR3nt: TGTGCCAGCAGTTTAAAGGCGCATAACTCCTACGAGCAGTACTTC
CDR3aa: CASSLKAHNSYEQYF

d_gene: -
abundance: -
j_gene: TRBJ2-7
v_gene: TRBV30
CDR3nt: TGTGCCTGGAGTGTACTCGAGATGGGCGAGCAGTACTTC
CDR3aa: CAWSVLEMGEQYF

d_gene: TRBD1
abundance: -
j_gene: TRBJ1-2
v_gene: TRBV18
CDR3nt: TGTGCCAGCTCCCCGGACAGGGTCTATGGCTACACCTTC
CDR3aa: CASSPDRVYGYTF

d_gene: -
abundance: -
j_gene: TRBJ2-5
v_gene: TRBV21-1
CDR3nt: TGTGCCAGCAGCAAAGGGGAGACCCAGTACTTC
CDR3aa: CASSKGETQYF

d_gene: -
abundance: once
j_gene: TRBJ2-2
v_gene: TRBV18
CDR3nt: TGTGCCAGCTCACCGGATATGGGGGACACCGGGGAGCTGTTTTTT
CDR3aa: CASSPDMGDTGELFF

d_gene: -
abundance: -
j_gene: TRBJ2-3
v_gene: TRBV27
CDR3nt: TGTGCCAGCAGTTGGCGGCCGTGGGGAGATACGCAGTATTTT
CDR3aa: CASSWRPWGDTQYF

d_gene: -
abundance: -
j_gene: TRBJ2-1
v_gene: TRBV5-1
CDR3nt: TGCGCCACCACCCCAGGAACGCCTTCCTACAATGAGCAGTTCTTC
CDR3aa: CATTPGTPSYNEQFF

d_gene: TRBD1
abundance: -
j_gene: TRBJ2-2
v_gene: TRBV10-1
CDR3nt: TGCGCCAGCAGTGCCTTGGACAGGGGAAATACCGGGGAGCTGTTTTTT
CDR3aa: CASSALDRGNTGELFF

d_gene: -
abundance: -
j_gene: TRBJ2-7
v_gene: TRBV5-1
CDR3nt: TGCGCCAGCAGCTTGGGGACCGGGACACCAACCTCCTACGAGCAGTACTTC
CDR3aa: CASSLGTGTPTSYEQYF

d_gene: -
abundance: -
j_gene: TRBJ2-7
v_gene: TRBV5-1
CDR3nt: TGCGCCAGCAGCTTGCTTGTCGCAGGTCTAAGCGAGCAGTACTTC
CDR3aa: CASSLLVAGLSEQYF

d_gene: -
abundance: -
j_gene: TRBJ1-1
v_gene: TRBV29-1
CDR3nt: TGCAGCGTTCATTTCCGGACGGGGAACACTGAAGCTTTCTTT
CDR3aa: CSVHFRTGNTEAFF

d_gene: -
abundance: -
j_gene: TRBJ2-7
v_gene: TRBV3-1/TRBV3-2
CDR3nt: TGTGCCAGCAGCCTCGGATGGGCATCGAGCTCCTACGAGCAGTACTTC
CDR3aa: CASSLGWASSSYEQYF

d_gene: -
abundance: -
j_gene: TRBJ2-7
v_gene: TRBV5-4
CDR3nt: TGTGCCAGCAGCTCCCGCGGCGGAGTCAGCTCCTACGAGCAGTACTTC
CDR3aa: CASSSRGGVSSYEQYF

d_gene: -
abundance: -
j_gene: TRBJ2-7
v_gene: TRBV3-1/TRBV3-2
CDR3nt: TGTGCCAGCAGCCCGTCCCGGGACATCTACGAGCAGTACTTC
CDR3aa: CASSPSRDIYEQYF

d_gene: TRBD2
abundance: -
j_gene: TRBJ2-7
v_gene: TRBV28
CDR3nt: TGTGCCAGCAGTTCTCCCGGGACTAGCGGGGGCCGCTCCTACGAGCAGTACTTC
CDR3aa: CASSSPGTSGGRSYEQYF

d_gene: -
abundance: -
j_gene: TRBJ1-5
v_gene: TRBV7-8
CDR3nt: TGTGCCAGCAGCTTCCGGGACACCAATCAGCCCCAGCATTTT
CDR3aa: CASSFRDTNQPQHF